This TCR beta chain is drawn from a study of cytomegalovirus exposure and HLA in healthy donors. This clone was recorded a few times. The PCR contained 60 Vbeta and 13 Jbeta primers. Data came from immunoSEQ multiplex PCR; TCRdb stores just in-frame clones and leaves some out. The repertoire holds 130,000 or so clones, with around 77% as singletons. The sequence derives from a man between 50 and 59 years old in good health and CMV-seronegative. Material: PBMCs.

The CDR3 region has the DNA TGTGCCAGCAGTAGCGGGAGGGTGGCAGATACGCAGTATTTT. This translates into CASSSGRVADTQYF. V and J are TRBV6-5 and TRBJ2-3; 10 nucleotides agree with TRBD2. The germline V gene encodes CDR1 MNHEY and CDR2 SVGAGI. The CDR3 totals 14 residues. V trimming: 5 bases; J trimming: 4 bases; junction bases outside the gene matches: 3.